The following is a TCR beta chain sequence with its context. This clonotype was observed a handful of times. Its antigen remains unidentified. There are no base qualities to consult, and no much larger clone falls within one base. The sample is drawn from a study of molecular identifiers for immune sequencing clone quantification (dated by TCRdb to about 2018). Some background on the complete study: For a replicate experiment, the RNA from either around 20,000 or 100,000 naive CD8 T cells was divided into five aliquots, and four of those aliquots went on to sequencing. The study was a methods study using CD8 T cells to benchmark molecular-identifier clustering-based TCR repertoire sequencing (MIDCIRS) and TCR RNA copy counting.

Libraries of naive CD8 T cells were generated from approximately 20,000 to 1,000,000 sorted cells, with 10%, 30% or 50% of the purified RNA used. Naive CD8 T cells were FACS-sorted as CD8+CD4-CCR7+CD45RA+ on a BD FACSAria II into RLT Plus buffer. To test detection sensitivity, Jurkat RNA equal to around nine TCR copies was added to samples of about 20,000-1,000,000 naive CD8 T cells. Enrichment of CD8 T cells was performed with RosetteSep CD8+ T Cell Enrichment Cocktail and Ficoll-Paque, after which ACK red cell lysis was carried out. The receptor library was made with PCR. TCRdb shows the sequencer as Illumina HiSeq 4000. Bulk TCR libraries were made following a previously described method, with the TCR primers given in Table S5. The Qiagen AllPrep DNA/RNA kit was used to purify total RNA. Before analysis, reads from multiple sequencing runs of the same library were pooled. The study's own analysis went as follows. Reads were retained only if their TCR constant sequence matched exactly, and those retained reads were trimmed to 150 nt and grouped according to their 12-nt molecular barcodes. Reads in each barcode group were sub-clustered using a 15% Levenshtein threshold, and a quality-weighted consensus sequence was built for each RNA molecule. Non-functional sequences were excluded, and lower-count sequences lying one edit away from another sequence were also excluded. Barcode sub-clusters with fewer than 20% of the maximum read count were removed, based on fitting two negative binomial distributions. The raw public data were reprocessed by TCRdb itself: fastp quality trimming at Q25, MiXCR clonotype calling, in-frame beta chains only. Rows merge per CDR3 protein into single entries with the most common DNA and genes. TCRdb, not the original authors, processed these V and J calls. Recorded for this sample are about 640,000 distinct CDR3 sequences; just under 20% of them occurred a single time. Of the sample, roughly 0.9% is held by the ten largest clones.

The investigation overall reported the following: A single cell's worth of spiked-in Jurkat TCR RNA was reported detectable even among 750,000 to 1,000,000 naive CD8 T cells. In CMV-specific effector cells, clones with more than 20 RNA copies accounted for over 97% of molecules, whereas in naive cells such clones accounted for under 1%. The naive libraries included spiked-in Jurkat TCR RNA (about nine copies' worth), and this Jurkat TCR RNA is not part of the donor repertoire. About 3 recovered TCR RNA copies per cell were obtained by modeling, versus roughly 10 by digital PCR, implying a capture efficiency of roughly 32%. Without barcode sub-clustering, chimeric consensus sequences inflated TCR diversity; chimeras reached as high as 47%. The sizes of highly expanded clones could end up underestimated when identical TCR molecules share a barcode.

The cysteine opens and the phenylalanine closes a CDR3 of 15 amino acids. Of all the DNA, just the CDR3 is kept, 45 bases in frame from base 1. The CDR1 and CDR2 encoded by the germline V gene are SNHLY and FYNNEI. At the junction V is shortened by 3 bases and J by 6 bases; bases outside the gene matches: 2. This chain joins TRBV2 to TRBJ2-2; 12 bases in between match TRBD1. The source is a human donor in good health. Some libraries in this study had Jurkat cell RNA spiked in. Sample: naive CD8+ T cells from blood, with Jurkat cell RNA spiked in. The sample's cell subset or site label is to be understood as: FACS-sorted CD8+CD4-CCR7+CD45RA+ naive T cells. This receptor has the CDR3 CASSEGQGAAGELFF. The DNA is as follows: TGTGCCAGCAGTGAGGGACAGGGGGCCGCCGGGGAGCTGTTTTTT.